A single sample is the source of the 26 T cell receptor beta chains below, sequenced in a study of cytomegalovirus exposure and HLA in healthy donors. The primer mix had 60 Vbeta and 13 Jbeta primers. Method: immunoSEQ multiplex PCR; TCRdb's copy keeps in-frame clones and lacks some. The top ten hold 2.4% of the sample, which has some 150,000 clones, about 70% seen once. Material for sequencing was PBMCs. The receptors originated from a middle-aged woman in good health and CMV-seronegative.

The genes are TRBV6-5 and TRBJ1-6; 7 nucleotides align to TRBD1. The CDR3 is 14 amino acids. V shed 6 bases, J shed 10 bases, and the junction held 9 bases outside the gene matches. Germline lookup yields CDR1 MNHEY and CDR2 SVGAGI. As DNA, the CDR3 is TGTGCCAGCAGGTTGACAGGGCTGGCGTCACCCCTCCACTTT. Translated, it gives CASRLTGLASPLHF.

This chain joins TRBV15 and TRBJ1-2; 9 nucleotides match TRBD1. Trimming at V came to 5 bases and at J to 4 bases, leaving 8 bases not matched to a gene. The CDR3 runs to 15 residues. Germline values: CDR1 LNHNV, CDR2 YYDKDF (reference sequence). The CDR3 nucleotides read TGTGCCACCAGCGGAAACAGGGGGCTTGGCTATGGCTACACCTTC. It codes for CATSGNRGLGYGYTF.

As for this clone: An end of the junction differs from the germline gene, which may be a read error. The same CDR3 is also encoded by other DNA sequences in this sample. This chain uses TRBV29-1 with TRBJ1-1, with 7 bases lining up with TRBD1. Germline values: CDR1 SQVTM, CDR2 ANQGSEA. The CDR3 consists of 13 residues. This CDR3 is CSVRTGRNTEAFF. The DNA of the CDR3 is TGCAGCGTTAGGACAGGCCGGAACACTGAAGCTTTCTTC.

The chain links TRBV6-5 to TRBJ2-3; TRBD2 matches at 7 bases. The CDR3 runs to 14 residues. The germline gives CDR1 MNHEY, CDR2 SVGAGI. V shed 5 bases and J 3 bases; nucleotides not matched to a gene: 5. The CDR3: CASSPQRGTDTQYF. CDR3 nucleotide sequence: TGTGCCAGCAGTCCCCAGCGGGGAACAGATACGCAGTATTTT.

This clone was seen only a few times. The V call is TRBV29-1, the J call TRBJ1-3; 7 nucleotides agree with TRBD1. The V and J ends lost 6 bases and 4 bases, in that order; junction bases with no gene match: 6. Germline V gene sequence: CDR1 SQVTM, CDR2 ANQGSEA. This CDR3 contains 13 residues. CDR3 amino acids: CSVATGVGNTIYF. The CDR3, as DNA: TGCAGCGTAGCTACAGGGGTCGGAAACACCATATATTTT.

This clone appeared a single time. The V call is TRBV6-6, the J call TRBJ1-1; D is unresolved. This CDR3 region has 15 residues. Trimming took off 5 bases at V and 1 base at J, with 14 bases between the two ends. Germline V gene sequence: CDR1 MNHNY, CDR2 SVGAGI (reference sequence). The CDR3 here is CASSDQAPRNTEAFF. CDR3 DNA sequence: TGTGCCAGCAGTGACCAGGCGCCCAGGAACACTGAAGCTTTCTTT.

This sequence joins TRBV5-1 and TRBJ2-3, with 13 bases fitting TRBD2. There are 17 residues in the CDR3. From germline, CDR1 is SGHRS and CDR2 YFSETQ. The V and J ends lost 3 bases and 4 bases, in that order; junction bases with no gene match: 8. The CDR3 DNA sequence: TGCGCCAGCAGCTCACCGGGACTAGCGGGGACGGCAGATACGCAGTATTTT. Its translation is CASSSPGLAGTADTQYF.

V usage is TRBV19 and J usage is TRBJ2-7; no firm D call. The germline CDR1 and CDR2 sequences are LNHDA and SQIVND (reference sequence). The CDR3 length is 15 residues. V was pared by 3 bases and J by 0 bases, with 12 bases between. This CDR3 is CASSINGLPSYEQYF. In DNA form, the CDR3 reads TGTGCCAGTAGTATCAACGGTCTCCCCTCCTACGAGCAGTACTTC.

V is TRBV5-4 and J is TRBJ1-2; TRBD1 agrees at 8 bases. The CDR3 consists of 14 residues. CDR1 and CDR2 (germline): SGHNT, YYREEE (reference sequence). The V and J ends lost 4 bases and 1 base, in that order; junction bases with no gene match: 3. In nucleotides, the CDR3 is TGTGCCAGCAGCCGGGGACAGGATAACTATGGCTACACCTTC. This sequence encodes CASSRGQDNYGYTF.

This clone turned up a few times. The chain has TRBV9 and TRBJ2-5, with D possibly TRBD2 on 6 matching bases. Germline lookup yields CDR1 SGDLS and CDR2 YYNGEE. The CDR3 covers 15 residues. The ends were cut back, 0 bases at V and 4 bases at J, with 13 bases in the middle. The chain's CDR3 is CASSVEGLRGETQYF. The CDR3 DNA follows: TGTGCCAGCAGCGTAGAGGGACTCCGGGGAGAGACCCAGTACTTC.

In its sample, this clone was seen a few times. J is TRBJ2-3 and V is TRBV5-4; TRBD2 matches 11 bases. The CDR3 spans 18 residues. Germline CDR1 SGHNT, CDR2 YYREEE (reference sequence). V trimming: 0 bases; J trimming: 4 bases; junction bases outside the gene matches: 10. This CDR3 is CASSLVFISGGAADTQYF. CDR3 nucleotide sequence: TGTGCCAGCAGCTTGGTCTTCATTAGCGGGGGGGCTGCAGATACGCAGTATTTT.

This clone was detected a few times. CDR3 nucleotides: TGTGCCAGCCACAGGGAGTCAGACTACGAGCAGTACTTC. Encoded protein: CASHRESDYEQYF. V is TRBV6-1 and J is TRBJ2-7; D might be TRBD1 (6 bases). The CDR3 loop spans 13 amino acids. V was trimmed by 8 bases and J by 3 bases, leaving 14 bases between them. Germline CDR1 reads MNHNS; CDR2 reads SASEGT.

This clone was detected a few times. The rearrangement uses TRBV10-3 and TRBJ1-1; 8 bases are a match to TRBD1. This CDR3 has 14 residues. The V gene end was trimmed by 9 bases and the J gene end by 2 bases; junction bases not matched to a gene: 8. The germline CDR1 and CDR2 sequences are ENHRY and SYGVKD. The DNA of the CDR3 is TGTGCCATAAGGACAGGGCGAAGAAACACTGAAGCTTTCTTT. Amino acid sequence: CAIRTGRRNTEAFF.

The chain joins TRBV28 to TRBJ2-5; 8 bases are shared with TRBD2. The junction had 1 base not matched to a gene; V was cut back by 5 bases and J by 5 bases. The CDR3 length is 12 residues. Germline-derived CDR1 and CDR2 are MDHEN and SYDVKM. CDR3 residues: CASSRGGETQYF. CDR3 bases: TGTGCCAGCAGTCGGGGGGGGGAGACCCAGTACTTC.

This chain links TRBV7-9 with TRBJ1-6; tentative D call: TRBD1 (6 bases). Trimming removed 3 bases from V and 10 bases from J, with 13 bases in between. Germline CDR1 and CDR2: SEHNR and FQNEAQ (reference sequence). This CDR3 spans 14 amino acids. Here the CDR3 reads CASSFPGEGSPLHF. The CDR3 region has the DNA TGTGCCAGCAGCTTTCCAGGGGAAGGATCACCCCTCCACTTT.

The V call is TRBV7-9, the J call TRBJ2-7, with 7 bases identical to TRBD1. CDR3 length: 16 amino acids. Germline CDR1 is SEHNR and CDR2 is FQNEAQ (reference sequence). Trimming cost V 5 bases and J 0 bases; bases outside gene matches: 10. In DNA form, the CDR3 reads TGTGCCAGCAGCACCACCAAGACAGGGACCTCCTACGAGCAGTACTTC. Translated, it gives CASSTTKTGTSYEQYF.

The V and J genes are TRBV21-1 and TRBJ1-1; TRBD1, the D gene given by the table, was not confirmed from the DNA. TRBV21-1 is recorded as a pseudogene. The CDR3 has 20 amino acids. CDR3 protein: CASWTLTYYSRQLPNTEAFF. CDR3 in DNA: TGTGCCAGCTGGACCTTGACCTACTATTCAAGACAGCTGCCGAACACTGAAGCTTTCTTT.

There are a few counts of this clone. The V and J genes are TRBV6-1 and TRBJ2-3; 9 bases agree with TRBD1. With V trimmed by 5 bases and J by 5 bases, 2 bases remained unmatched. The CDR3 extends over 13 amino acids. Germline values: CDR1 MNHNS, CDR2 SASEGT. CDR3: CASSPTGGDTQYF. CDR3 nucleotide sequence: TGTGCCAGCAGTCCGACAGGGGGAGATACGCAGTATTTT.

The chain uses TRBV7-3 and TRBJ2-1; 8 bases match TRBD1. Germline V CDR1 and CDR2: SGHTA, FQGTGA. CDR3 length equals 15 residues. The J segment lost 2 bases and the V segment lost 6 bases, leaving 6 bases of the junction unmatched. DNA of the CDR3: TGTGCCAGCAGTTTGGACAGGGAAGCCTACAATGAGCAGTTCTTC. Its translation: CASSLDREAYNEQFF.

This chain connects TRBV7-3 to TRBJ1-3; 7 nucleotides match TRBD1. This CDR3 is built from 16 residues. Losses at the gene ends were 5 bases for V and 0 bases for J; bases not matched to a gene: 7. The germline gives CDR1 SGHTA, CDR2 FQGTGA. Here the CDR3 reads CASSVASGGSGNTIYF. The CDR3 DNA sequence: TGTGCCAGCAGCGTGGCTTCAGGGGGCTCTGGAAACACCATATATTTT.

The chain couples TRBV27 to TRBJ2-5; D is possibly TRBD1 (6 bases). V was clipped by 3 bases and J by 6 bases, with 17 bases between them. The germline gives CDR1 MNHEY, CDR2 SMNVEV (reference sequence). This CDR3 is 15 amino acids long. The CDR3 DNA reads TGTGCCAGCAGTTTTGAGGGGGTCTACGGTCAGACCCAGTACTTC. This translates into CASSFEGVYGQTQYF.

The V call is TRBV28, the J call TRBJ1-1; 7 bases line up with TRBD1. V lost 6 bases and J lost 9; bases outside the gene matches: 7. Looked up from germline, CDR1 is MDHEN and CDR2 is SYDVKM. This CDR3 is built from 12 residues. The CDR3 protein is CASSLDRVQAFF. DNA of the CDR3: TGTGCCAGCAGCCTCGACAGGGTTCAAGCTTTCTTT. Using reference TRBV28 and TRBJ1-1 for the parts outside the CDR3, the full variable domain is DVKVTQSSRYLVKRTGEKVFLECVQDMDHENMFWYRQDPGLGLRLIYFSYDVKMKEKGDIPEGYSVSREKKERFSLILESASTNQTSMYLCASSLDRVQAFFGQGTRLTVV.

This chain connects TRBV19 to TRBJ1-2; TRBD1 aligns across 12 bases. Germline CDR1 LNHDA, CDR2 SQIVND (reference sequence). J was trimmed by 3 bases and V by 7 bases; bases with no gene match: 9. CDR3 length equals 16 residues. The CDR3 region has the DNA TGTGCCAGTACTCCGGGACAGGGGGCGTCTCACTATGGCTACACCTTC. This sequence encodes CASTPGQGASHYGYTF.

This CDR3 is CASSPPFRQGPYEQYF. The CDR3 nucleotides read TGTGCCAGCAGCCCCCCCTTCAGACAGGGGCCCTACGAGCAGTACTTC. The gene calls are TRBV7-9 and TRBJ2-7; 8 nucleotides match TRBD1. CDR1 and CDR2 from the germline V gene are SEHNR and FQNEAQ (reference sequence). V trimming: 5 bases; J trimming: 2 bases; junction bases outside the gene matches: 11. This CDR3 contains 16 residues.

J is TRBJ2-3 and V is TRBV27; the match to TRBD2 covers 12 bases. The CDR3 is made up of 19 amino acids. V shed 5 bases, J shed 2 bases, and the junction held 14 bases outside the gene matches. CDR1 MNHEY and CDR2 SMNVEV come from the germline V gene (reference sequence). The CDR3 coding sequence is TGTGCCAGCAGTCCTTTGGGATTGACTAGCGGGGGCCTCACAGATACGCAGTATTTT. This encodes CASSPLGLTSGGLTDTQYF.

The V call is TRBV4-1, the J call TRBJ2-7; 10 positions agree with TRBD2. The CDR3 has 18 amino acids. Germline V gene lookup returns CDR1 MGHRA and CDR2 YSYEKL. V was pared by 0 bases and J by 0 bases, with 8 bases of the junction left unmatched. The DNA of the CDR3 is TGCGCCAGCAGCCAAGACGGGCTAGCGGGGGACCCCTCCTACGAGCAGTACTTC. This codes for CASSQDGLAGDPSYEQYF.